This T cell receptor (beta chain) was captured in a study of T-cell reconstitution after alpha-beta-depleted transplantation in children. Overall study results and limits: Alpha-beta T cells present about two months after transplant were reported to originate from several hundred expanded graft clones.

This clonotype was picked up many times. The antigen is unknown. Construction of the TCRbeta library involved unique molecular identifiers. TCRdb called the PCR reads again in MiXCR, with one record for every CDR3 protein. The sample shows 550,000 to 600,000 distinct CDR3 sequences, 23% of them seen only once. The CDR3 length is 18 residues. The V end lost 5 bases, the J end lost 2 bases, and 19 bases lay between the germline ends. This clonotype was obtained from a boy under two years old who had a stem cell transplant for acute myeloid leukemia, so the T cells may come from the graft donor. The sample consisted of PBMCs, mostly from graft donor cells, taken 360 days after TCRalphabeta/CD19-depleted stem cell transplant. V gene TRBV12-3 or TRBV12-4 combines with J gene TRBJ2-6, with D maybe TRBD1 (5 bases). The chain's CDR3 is CASSPLQDATPGANVLTF. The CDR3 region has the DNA TGTGCCAGCAGTCCCCTACAGGATGCCACCCCTGGGGCCAACGTCCTGACTTTC.